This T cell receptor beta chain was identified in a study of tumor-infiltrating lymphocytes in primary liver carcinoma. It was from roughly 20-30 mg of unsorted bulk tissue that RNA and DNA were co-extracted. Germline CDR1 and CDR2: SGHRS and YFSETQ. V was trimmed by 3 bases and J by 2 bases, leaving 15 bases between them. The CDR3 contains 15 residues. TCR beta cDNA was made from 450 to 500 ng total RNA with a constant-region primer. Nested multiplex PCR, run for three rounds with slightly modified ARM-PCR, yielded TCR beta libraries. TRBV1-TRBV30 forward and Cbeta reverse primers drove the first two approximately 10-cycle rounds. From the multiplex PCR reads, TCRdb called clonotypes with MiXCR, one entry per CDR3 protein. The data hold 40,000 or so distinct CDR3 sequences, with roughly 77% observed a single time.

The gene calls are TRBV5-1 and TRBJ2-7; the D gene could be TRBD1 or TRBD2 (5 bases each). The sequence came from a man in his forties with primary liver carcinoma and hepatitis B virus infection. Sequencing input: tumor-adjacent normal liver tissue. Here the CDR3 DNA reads TGCGCCAGCAGCTCGGCCGGGGCGGCGACCTACGAGCAGTACTTC. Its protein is CASSSAGAATYEQYF.